This TCR beta chain was sequenced in a study of OX40 agonist ivuxolimab in advanced cancers. General study findings and limits: In general, CD8+ T cells held more expanded clones than CD4+ did, on average.

Worth noting for this clone: Its specificity is unknown.

Using immunoSEQ multiplex PCR, the repertoire was profiled, and TCRdb retains in-frame clones only, with some absent. The sample includes just under 85,000 clones, roughly 82% of them seen just once. The CDR3 extends over 15 amino acids. The germline V gene encodes CDR1 SGHVS and CDR2 FNYEAQ. V was cut by 1 base and J by 5 bases, with 14 bases left in between. The receptor was derived from an adult with an advanced solid tumor such as melanoma, head and neck, liver or kidney cancer. Sequences were derived from CD4+ or CD8+ T cells sorted from blood, sampled in a trial of the OX40 agonist ivuxolimab. This sequence joins TRBV7-6 and TRBJ1-1, with D hard to call. In DNA form, the CDR3 reads TGTGCCAGCAGCTTAGATGTCGATCGGGTGACTGAAGCTTTCTTT. This sequence encodes CASSLDVDRVTEAFF.